Below, 6 T cell receptor beta chains from the same sample are listed, as sequenced in a study of cytomegalovirus exposure and HLA in healthy donors. It was with 60 Vbeta and 13 Jbeta primers that the PCR ran. Assay: immunoSEQ multiplex PCR; the TCRdb copy retains only in-frame clones and omits some. The repertoire holds roughly 200,000 clones, with around 82% as singletons. The sample consisted of PBMCs. These receptors all stem from a woman aged 25 to 39 in good health and CMV-seronegative.

This clone was recorded a few times. The V and J genes are TRBV6-5 and TRBJ2-1; no reliable D call. Germline V gives CDR1 MNHEY, CDR2 SVGAGI. There are 13 residues in the CDR3. Trimming took off 0 bases at V and 9 bases at J, with 9 bases between the two ends. The CDR3 DNA reads as TGTGCCAGCAGTTACTCGAAGTGGAGTGAGCAGTTCTTC. This translates into CASSYSKWSEQFF.

V gene TRBV5-5 combines with J gene TRBJ1-3; the D is unclear. Per the germline V gene, CDR1 is SGHKS and CDR2 is YYEKEE (reference sequence). The CDR3 is 15 amino acids. V was pared by 0 bases and J by 0 bases, with 7 bases between. The CDR3 protein is CASSLGPSSGNTIYF. Written as DNA, the CDR3 is TGTGCCAGCAGCTTGGGTCCCAGCTCTGGAAACACCATATATTTT.

V gene TRBV5-6 combines with J gene TRBJ1-5; D call uncertain. This CDR3 is built from 15 residues. Germline loops: CDR1 SGHDT, CDR2 YYEEEE. V lost 3 bases to trimming and J lost 6 bases, with 16 bases between them. The chain's CDR3 is CASSSGKGSIQPQHF. The CDR3 DNA is TGTGCCAGCAGCTCGGGGAAAGGGTCCATTCAGCCCCAGCATTTT.

The rearrangement joins TRBV30 to TRBJ2-7; perhaps TRBD2 as D (6 bases). The length of the CDR3 is 14 residues. The germline V and J ends were trimmed by 5 bases and 3 bases, with 17 bases remaining between them. Germline loops: CDR1 GTSNPN, CDR2 SVGIG (reference sequence). CDR3 sequence reads: CAWEGGVGNYEQYF. The DNA of the CDR3 is TGTGCCTGGGAAGGAGGGGTCGGAAACTACGAGCAGTACTTC.

CDR3 DNA sequence: TGTGCCAGCAGTTCGACAGCAACTAATGAAAAACTGTTTTTT. Its protein product is CASSSTATNEKLFF. The V gene is TRBV6-5, the J gene TRBJ1-4, with a weak D call TRBD1 (5 bases). Trimming took off 4 bases at V and 0 bases at J, with 6 bases between the two ends. The CDR3 is 14 amino acids. Germline-derived CDR1 and CDR2 are MNHEY and SVGAGI.

This chain's CDR3 is CSVETGQGKGETQYF. The CDR3 region has the DNA TGCAGCGTTGAAACAGGACAGGGGAAGGGAGAGACCCAGTACTTC. The chain recombines TRBV29-1 with TRBJ2-5; TRBD1 matches at 9 bases. The CDR3 extends over 15 amino acids. CDR1 and CDR2 from the germline V gene are SQVTM and ANQGSEA. V lost 2 bases, J lost 4 bases, and 8 bases stayed unmatched.